Listed here are 15 T cell receptor beta chains from one sample, sequenced in a study of blood T cell repertoires in COVID-19. Measured with immunoSEQ multiplex PCR; TCRdb has only the in-frame clones, and not every one. This table holds about 100,000 clones, more than 75% found once. The sample consisted of peripheral blood. The receptors derive from a human donor in a cohort sampled during active COVID-19.

This chain joins TRBV11-2 and TRBJ1-6; weak D call: TRBD1 (6 bases). In germline, CDR1 is SGHAT, CDR2 FQNNGV. This CDR3 comprises 13 residues. The ends were cut back, 2 bases at V and 13 bases at J, with 12 bases in the middle. The CDR3: CASSLNLGAPLHF. DNA for the CDR3: TGTGCCAGCAGCTTAAATTTGGGGGCCCCCCTCCACTTT.

The chain has TRBV19 and TRBJ2-1, with D perhaps matching TRBD1 (6 bases). The CDR3 length is 16 residues. Germline V gene data show CDR1 as LNHDA and CDR2 as SQIVND (reference sequence). V shed 6 bases and J shed 0 bases, with 15 bases lying between them. In nucleotides, the CDR3 is TGTGCCAGTAGGCTACAGGGCCCAAGCTCCTACAATGAGCAGTTCTTC. Encoded protein: CASRLQGPSSYNEQFF.

The chain links TRBV5-1 to TRBJ2-3; possible D gene TRBD1, 6 bases. The germline gives CDR1 SGHRS, CDR2 YFSETQ. The CDR3 is made up of 15 amino acids. V was clipped by 6 bases and J by 1 base, with 15 bases between them. CDR3 protein: CASTVVGQRTDTQYF. CDR3 nucleotide sequence: TGCGCCAGCACCGTGGTAGGACAGCGCACAGATACGCAGTATTTT.

This chain connects TRBV4-2 to TRBJ2-1; the D gene is possibly TRBD2 (6 bases). Germline CDR1 is LGHNA and CDR2 is YNFKEQ. V lost 1 base and J 7 bases, leaving 14 bases between the germline ends. The CDR3 spans 15 residues. The chain's CDR3 is CASSQGEGSGNEQFF. In nucleotides, the CDR3 is TGTGCCAGCAGCCAAGGAGAGGGTAGCGGTAATGAGCAGTTCTTC.

The chain employs TRBV3-1 (or the pseudogene TRBV3-2) and TRBJ1-5; D possibly corresponds to TRBD1 (5 bases). The CDR3 contains 14 residues. Per the germline V gene, CDR1 is LGHDT and CDR2 is YNNKEL (reference sequence). V lost 4 bases, J lost 7 bases, and 14 bases lay in between. The DNA of the CDR3 is TGTGCCAGCAGCCCTTCGGGGGGGGGACAGCCCCAGCATTTT. As protein: CASSPSGGGQPQHF.

This sequence joins TRBV5-1 and TRBJ2-1; TRBD1 might be the D (5 bases). The CDR3 totals 14 residues. The V gene lost 0 bases and the J gene lost 9 bases, with 13 bases spanning the gap. Germline CDR1 and CDR2: SGHRS and YFSETQ. The CDR3 DNA is TGCGCCAGCAGCTTGGGTCAGGGTTCCCCTGAGCAGTTCTTC. This translates into CASSLGQGSPEQFF. The variable domain in full, completed from reference TRBV5-1 and TRBJ2-1, reads KAGVTQTPRYLIKTRGQQVTLSCSPISGHRSVSWYQQTPGQGLQFLFEYFSETQRNKGNFPGRFSGRQFSNSRSEMNVSTLELGDSALYLCASSLGQGSPEQFFGPGTRLTVL.

This rearrangement joins TRBV30 to TRBJ1-5; D unresolved. The CDR3 covers 14 residues. Germline CDR1 is GTSNPN and CDR2 is SVGIG (reference sequence). V was clipped by 4 bases and J by 7 bases, with 17 bases between them. In DNA form, the CDR3 reads TGTGCCTGGACCCCTACAGTGAGCGGACAGCCCCAGCATTTT. Translating it yields CAWTPTVSGQPQHF.

The chain joins TRBV7-2 to TRBJ2-2, with a weak D call TRBD1 (5 bases). Trimming took off 2 bases at V and 6 bases at J, with 7 bases between the two ends. Germline V gives CDR1 SGHTA, CDR2 FQGNSA. CDR3 length: 13 residues. The CDR3 DNA is TGTGCCAGCAGCTTATCAGGGCCCGGGGAGCTGTTTTTT. Amino acids: CASSLSGPGELFF.

CDR3 sequence reads: CASNNWGGSTDTQYF. DNA for the CDR3: TGTGCCAGCAACAATTGGGGGGGCTCCACAGATACGCAGTATTTT. This sequence joins TRBV2 and TRBJ2-3, with D perhaps TRBD2 (7 bases). Trimming left V 7 bases short and J 2 bases short, with 16 bases between. The CDR3 is made up of 15 amino acids. The germline gives CDR1 SNHLY, CDR2 FYNNEI. The whole variable domain, remainder taken from reference TRBV2 and TRBJ2-3, is EPEVTQTPSHQVTQMGQEVILRCVPISNHLYFYWYRQILGQKVEFLVSFYNNEISEKSEIFDDQFSVERPDGSNFTLKIRSTKLEDSAMYFCASNNWGGSTDTQYFGPGTRLTVL.

The rearrangement uses TRBV19 and TRBJ2-3; D is perhaps TRBD1 (6 bases). The ends were cut back, 3 bases at V and 3 bases at J, with 16 bases in the middle. This CDR3 comprises 16 residues. CDR1 is LNHDA, CDR2 SQIVND, per germline (reference sequence). The CDR3 DNA is TGTGCCAGTAGTATCCTCAGGGGATCTAGGACAGATACGCAGTATTTT. Translated, it gives CASSILRGSRTDTQYF.

The chain recombines TRBV7-2 with TRBJ2-6, with 8 positions matching TRBD1. The V and J ends lost 5 bases and 0 bases, in that order; junction bases with no gene match: 0. The germline V gene has CDR1 SGHTA and CDR2 FQGNSA. This CDR3 is built from 15 residues. CDR3 sequence (DNA): TGTGCCAGCAGCACAGGGGGCTCTGGGGCCAACGTCCTGACTTTC. As protein: CASSTGGSGANVLTF. Full variable domain (missing parts from reference TRBV7-2 and TRBJ2-6): GAGVSQSPSNKVTEKGKDVELRCDPISGHTALYWYRQSLGQGLEFLIYFQGNSAPDKSGLPSDRFSAERTGGSVSTLTIQRTQQEDSAVYLCASSTGGSGANVLTFGAGSRLTVL.

The V and J genes are TRBV9 and TRBJ2-3; 7 nucleotides align to TRBD1. Germline CDR1 reads SGDLS; CDR2 reads YYNGEE. This CDR3 has 17 amino acids. Trimming removed 3 bases from V and 0 bases from J; junction bases left unmatched: 10. Here the CDR3 reads CASSALSGQSSTDTQYF. In DNA form, the CDR3 reads TGTGCCAGCAGCGCACTATCGGGACAGAGTAGCACAGATACGCAGTATTTT.

The chain is built from TRBV19 and TRBJ2-3; D remains ambiguous. V shed 3 bases and J shed 4 bases, with 8 bases lying between them. Germline V gives CDR1 LNHDA, CDR2 SQIVND (reference sequence). The CDR3 has 13 residues. For the CDR3, the DNA is TGTGCCAGTAGTATCACTATTTCAGATACGCAGTATTTT. It codes for CASSITISDTQYF.

J is TRBJ1-2 and V is TRBV28, with 10 bases aligning to TRBD1. The CDR3 is made up of 15 amino acids. Germline lookup yields CDR1 MDHEN and CDR2 SYDVKM. Unmatched junction bases numbered 8, after V lost 5 bases and J lost 5 bases. DNA for the CDR3: TGTGCCAGCAGTCCCGGGACAGGGGCCCAATATGGCTACACCTTC. Protein sequence: CASSPGTGAQYGYTF.

CDR3 DNA: TGTGCCAGCAGCCTCGTGCGGAATGGCTACACCTTC. It codes for CASSLVRNGYTF. The chain carries TRBV5-8 and TRBJ1-2; D gene ambiguous. This CDR3 has 12 amino acids. CDR1 is SGHTS, CDR2 YDEGEE, per germline. The V end was cut by 4 bases, the J end by 6 bases, with 10 bases between.